One and the same sample provided the 18 T cell receptor beta chains below, sequenced in a study of blood T cell repertoires in COVID-19. Data came from immunoSEQ multiplex PCR; TCRdb stores just in-frame clones and leaves some out. The table has roughly 250,000 clones, 70% to 90% seen once; the top ten hold about 0.93%. Specimen: peripheral blood. Receptors were obtained from a man aged 40-49 years with acute or convalescent COVID-19.

This chain links TRBV6-6 with TRBJ2-4; 8 bases fit TRBD2. The germline gives CDR1 MNHNY, CDR2 SVGAGI (reference sequence). The CDR3 is 16 amino acids. V trimming: 6 bases; J trimming: 0 bases; junction bases outside the gene matches: 7. This CDR3 is CASSPRGGLAKNIQYF. The CDR3 nucleotides are TGTGCCAGCAGCCCCCGGGGGGGATTAGCCAAAAACATTCAGTACTTC.

This CDR3 reads CASSGSPGGLAGPDTQYF. CDR3 coding DNA: TGTGCCAGCAGCGGCTCCCCGGGGGGGCTAGCGGGGCCAGATACGCAGTATTTT. V is TRBV9 and J is TRBJ2-3; 9 bases align to TRBD2. There are 18 residues in the CDR3. The junction had 15 bases not matched to a gene; V was cut back by 3 bases and J by 4 bases. CDR1 is SGDLS, CDR2 YYNGEE, per germline. Drawing the rest from reference TRBV9 and TRBJ2-3, the complete variable domain is DSGVTQTPKHLITATGQRVTLRCSPRSGDLSVYWYQQSLDQGLQFLIQYYNGEERAKGNILERFSAQQFPDLHSELNLSSLELGDSALYFCASSGSPGGLAGPDTQYFGPGTRLTVL.

This clone came up once. The genes are TRBV28 and TRBJ1-1, with D maybe TRBD1 (6 bases). Trimming stripped 2 bases from V and 8 bases from J, with 12 bases between. The CDR3 is made up of 13 amino acids. Germline CDR1 is MDHEN and CDR2 is SYDVKM. The CDR3, as DNA: TGTGCCAGCAGTTTAATCTCGGACAGCGAAGCTTTCTTT. This gives the protein CASSLISDSEAFF.

The J gene is TRBJ1-5, the V gene TRBV29-1, with D perhaps TRBD1 (6 bases). Germline V gives CDR1 SQVTM, CDR2 ANQGSEA. CDR3 length: 13 amino acids. Trimming shortened V by 8 bases and J by 0 bases, and 11 bases separated the two germline ends. The CDR3 region is CSTSGDSNQPQHF. CDR3 DNA sequence: TGCAGCACCTCAGGGGATAGCAATCAGCCCCAGCATTTT.

The chain has TRBV28 and TRBJ2-2; D is unresolved. Trimming left V 5 bases short and J 1 base short, with 11 bases between. Germline loops: CDR1 MDHEN, CDR2 SYDVKM. This CDR3 region has 15 residues. CDR3 in amino acids: CASSQILVNTGELFF. The CDR3 nucleotides are TGTGCCAGCAGTCAGATCCTTGTGAACACCGGGGAGCTGTTTTTT.

The gene calls are TRBV12-5 and TRBJ2-1; 7 bases are a match to TRBD1. This CDR3 comprises 18 residues. Per germline, CDR1 LGHNT and CDR2 FRNRAP. V gave up 0 bases and J gave up 2 bases; unmatched junction bases: 10. Here the CDR3 DNA reads TGTGCTAGTGGTTTGGTACTAAGGGACAGTTCCCCCTACAATGAGCAGTTCTTC. Amino acid sequence: CASGLVLRDSSPYNEQFF. The entire variable domain, with the rest obtained from reference TRBV12-5 and TRBJ2-1, is as follows: DARVTQTPRHKVTEMGQEVTMRCQPILGHNTVFWYRQTMMQGLELLAYFRNRAPLDDSGMPKDRFSAEMPDATLATLKIQPSEPRDSAVYFCASGLVLRDSSPYNEQFFGPGTRLTVL.

This chain uses TRBV7-8 with TRBJ1-2, with 11 bases lining up with TRBD1. Germline V gene lookup returns CDR1 SGHVS and CDR2 FQNEAQ. The CDR3 runs to 17 residues. Trimming at V came to 5 bases and at J to 0 bases, leaving 8 bases not matched to a gene. In DNA form, the CDR3 reads TGTGCCAGCAGCATAAGGACAGGGGGCCTAGCTAACTATGGCTACACCTTC. Its translation: CASSIRTGGLANYGYTF.

This sequence joins TRBV18 and TRBJ2-2, with a tentative D call TRBD2 (5 bases). CDR1 and CDR2 (germline): KGHSH, LQKENI. The V gene lost 3 bases and the J gene lost 0 bases, with 8 bases spanning the gap. The length of the CDR3 is 15 residues. This CDR3 is CASSPGNTNTGELFF. CDR3 coding DNA: TGTGCCAGCTCACCCGGGAACACGAACACCGGGGAGCTGTTTTTT.

The chain combines TRBV3-1 (or the pseudogene TRBV3-2) with TRBJ1-2; unclear D gene. This CDR3 has 12 amino acids. Trimming pared 0 bases from V and 8 bases from J, leaving 7 bases between. Germline V CDR1 and CDR2: LGHDT, YNNKEL (reference sequence). This chain's CDR3 is CASSQDSRGYTF. In nucleotides, the CDR3 is TGTGCCAGCAGCCAAGATTCGCGGGGCTACACCTTC.

The V and J genes are TRBV4-1 and TRBJ1-2, with D perhaps TRBD1 (6 bases). Germline CDR1 and CDR2: MGHRA and YSYEKL. The CDR3 extends over 15 amino acids. With 6 bases removed from V and 1 base from J, the gap between germline ends came to 15 bases. CDR3 region: CASSPNQGGNYGYTF. The CDR3 nucleotides read TGCGCCAGCAGTCCCAACCAAGGGGGTAACTATGGCTACACCTTC.

This chain joins TRBV5-4 and TRBJ2-5, with D possibly matching TRBD2 (6 bases). The CDR3 spans 15 residues. Germline CDR1 is SGHNT and CDR2 is YYREEE (reference sequence). The ends were cut back, 4 bases at V and 2 bases at J, with 15 bases in the middle. The CDR3 here is CASSAGRMPQETQYF. DNA of the CDR3: TGTGCCAGCAGCGCGGGACGGATGCCTCAAGAGACCCAGTACTTC.

This clone was observed a handful of times. The gene calls are TRBV9 and TRBJ1-2; the match to TRBD1 covers 9 bases. Germline CDR1 is SGDLS and CDR2 is YYNGEE. V was pared by 4 bases and J by 4 bases, with 8 bases of the junction left unmatched. The CDR3 runs to 15 residues. This chain's CDR3 is CASSSRTGVFYGYTF. The CDR3 DNA reads TGTGCCAGCAGCTCCAGGACAGGGGTGTTCTATGGCTACACCTTC.

V is TRBV2 and J is TRBJ2-7; possible D gene TRBD1, 5 bases. V was cut by 6 bases and J by 5 bases, with 11 bases left in between. Germline V lookup: CDR1 SNHLY, CDR2 FYNNEI. The CDR3 loop spans 12 amino acids. This chain's CDR3 is CASSTQGNEQYF. DNA for the CDR3: TGTGCCAGCAGCACCCAGGGAAACGAGCAGTACTTC.

The rearrangement joins TRBV7-2 to TRBJ1-1, with a tentative D call TRBD1 (6 bases). This CDR3 contains 15 residues. The ends were cut back, 4 bases at V and 1 base at J, with 13 bases in the middle. Germline CDR1 SGHTA, CDR2 FQGNSA. CDR3 residues: CASSSRAGENTEAFF. DNA for the CDR3: TGTGCCAGCAGCTCCAGGGCAGGGGAGAACACTGAAGCTTTCTTT.

The V and J genes are TRBV9 and TRBJ2-7, with TRBD1 identical over 9 bases. The CDR3 runs to 14 residues. Germline CDR1 SGDLS, CDR2 YYNGEE. The junction had 8 bases not matched to a gene; V was cut back by 5 bases and J by 5 bases. This chain's CDR3 is CASSPTGQGDEQYF. The DNA of the CDR3 is TGTGCCAGCAGTCCAACGGGACAGGGCGACGAGCAGTACTTC.

A few counts support this clone. The DNA for the CDR3 is TGTGCCTGGAGCAGGGATTTTACTGAAGCTTTCTTT. Its translation: CAWSRDFTEAFF. The chain carries TRBV30 and TRBJ1-1; D is possibly TRBD1 (5 bases). Trimming cost V 3 bases and J 5 bases, with 10 bases left between them. CDR3 length: 12 amino acids. CDR1 and CDR2 from the germline V gene are GTSNPN and SVGIG (reference sequence).

V is TRBV19 and J is TRBJ2-5; D perhaps matches TRBD1 (5 bases). Trimming took off 3 bases at V and 7 bases at J, with 18 bases between the two ends. Germline V gene lookup returns CDR1 LNHDA and CDR2 SQIVND (reference sequence). CDR3 length equals 15 residues. DNA of the CDR3: TGTGCCAGTAGTATGGGAAAGACAGACTCGGGGACCCAGTACTTC. Residues: CASSMGKTDSGTQYF.

The V call is TRBV5-1, the J call TRBJ2-7, with unresolved D. V lost 8 bases to trimming and J lost 2 bases, with 17 bases between them. Germline V gene lookup returns CDR1 SGHRS and CDR2 YFSETQ. CDR3 length: 14 amino acids. The CDR3 sequence: CASSLLTYPYEQYF. The CDR3 DNA follows: TGCGCCAGTTCGTTACTAACTTACCCCTACGAGCAGTACTTC. Combining the CDR3 with reference TRBV5-1 and TRBJ2-7 gives the whole variable domain KAGVTQTPRYLIKTRGQQVTLSCSPISGHRSVSWYQQTPGQGLQFLFEYFSETQRNKGNFPGRFSGRQFSNSRSEMNVSTLELGDSALYLCASSLLTYPYEQYFGPGTRLTVT.